Listed below are T cell receptor beta chains from one sample, sequenced in a study of long-term antiretroviral therapy in people with HIV. Sequencing was performed with immunoSEQ multiplex PCR; in TCRdb, only in-frame clones are kept and a portion is missing. The repertoire holds 30,000 to 35,000 clones, with about 94% as singletons. The starting material was unsorted PBMCs, obtained 5.1 years after starting antiretroviral therapy. The origin of the receptors is a woman aged 45 to 65 with HIV. Both conserved end residues are trimmed from each CDR3.

v_call: TRBV7-9
cdr3_aa: ASSLMSWTDTEAF

v_call: TRBV5-6
cdr3_aa: ASSLAGSSYEQY

v_call: TRBV6-6
cdr3_aa: ASSLQPASEKLF

v_call: TRBV6-5
cdr3_aa: ASSYSKGQTQY

v_call: TRBV5-5
cdr3_aa: ASSLGIRGTYEQY

v_call: TRBV5-4
cdr3_aa: ASSRDRVRGNYGYT

v_call: TRBV5-1
cdr3_aa: ASREQGEETQY

v_call: TRBV19
cdr3_aa: ASLQNLGAMNTEAF

v_call: TRBV19
cdr3_aa: ASTESTGLGNTEAF

v_call: TRBV11-2
cdr3_aa: ASSLEGYGNPYNEQF

v_call: TRBV27
cdr3_aa: ASSPRDRGNQPQH

v_call: TRBV2
cdr3_aa: ASSATEDSGDYEQY

v_call: TRBV2
cdr3_aa: ASTVLRNTIY

v_call: TRBV6-1
cdr3_aa: AGQTGNKYGYT

v_call: TRBV7-8
cdr3_aa: ASSPPVRTGEVETQY

v_call: TRBV14
cdr3_aa: ASSRNRGGEKLF

v_call: TRBV6-1
cdr3_aa: AASSGYLGTGELF

v_call: TRBV5-1
cdr3_aa: ASSSTGLSQETQY

v_call: TRBV9
cdr3_aa: ASSVEVESSTIY

v_call: TRBV6-6
cdr3_aa: ASRDRGTDTQY

v_call: TRBV2
cdr3_aa: ASSERRGHGYT

v_call: TRBV10-3
cdr3_aa: AIARGTGLMGDTQY

v_call: TRBV6-1
cdr3_aa: ASSGRVGEKLF

v_call: TRBV10-3
cdr3_aa: AIRETGGGSPLH

v_call: TRBV14
cdr3_aa: ASSPSSYGYT

v_call: TRBV9
cdr3_aa: ASSATGTVTEAF

v_call: TRBV19
cdr3_aa: ASSLRLQAQETQY

v_call: TRBV10-1
cdr3_aa: ASSVDRGLSEAF

v_call: TRBV6-1
cdr3_aa: ASSDWAGSGNTIY

v_call: TRBV6-6
cdr3_aa: ASRVRTGGRTEAF

v_call: TRBV7-6
cdr3_aa: ASSWDLALTEAF

v_call: TRBV4-1
cdr3_aa: ASSQDILGDTQY

v_call: TRBV5-1
cdr3_aa: ASSFRTSGGTRETQY

v_call: TRBV13
cdr3_aa: ASSLNFGQNSNQPQH

v_call: TRBV5-6
cdr3_aa: ASSPWGTGGWTEAF

v_call: TRBV7-2
cdr3_aa: ASSLEATRGEQY

v_call: TRBV14
cdr3_aa: ASSRRALGTDSYEQY

v_call: TRBV7-8
cdr3_aa: ASSLEEQGFSPEAF

v_call: TRBV6-6
cdr3_aa: ASSYSNNNEQF

v_call: TRBV5-1
cdr3_aa: ASSSAGPISPLH

v_call: TRBV11-3
cdr3_aa: ASSFQPWTEAF

v_call: TRBV5-6
cdr3_aa: ASSWTGEPADNEKLF

v_call: TRBV6-5
cdr3_aa: ASSPTWTGETQY

v_call: TRBV6-1
cdr3_aa: ASSQGQKNQPQH

v_call: TRBV6-6
cdr3_aa: ASRTGGRNSPLH

v_call: TRBV5-4
cdr3_aa: ASSKNTEAF

v_call: TRBV19
cdr3_aa: ASSTSRPGAEAF

v_call: TRBV5-5
cdr3_aa: ASSSGLAGGKGSETQY

v_call: TRBV5-6
cdr3_aa: ASVGRTWRSYEQY

v_call: TRBV30
cdr3_aa: AWSPLNTEAF

v_call: TRBV7-2
cdr3_aa: ASSLALGGDTQY

v_call: TRBV5-8
cdr3_aa: ASSLYIDSNQPQH

v_call: TRBV30
cdr3_aa: AWSKGFDKPQH